These T cell receptor beta chains were read from a single sample in a study of cytomegalovirus exposure and HLA in healthy donors. Some clones are missing from TCRdb's copy, which holds only in-frame ones; the method was immunoSEQ multiplex PCR. The sample comprises over 150,000 clones, 70% to 85% of which are singletons, and more than 0.95% rests with the top ten. The sequencing sample was made of PBMCs. The receptors were gathered from a girl aged 2 to 10 in good health and CMV-seropositive. The CDR3 runs from the conserved cysteine through the conserved F or W. Each record gives: D gene, V gene, J gene, clone size, CDR3 length, CDR3 DNA, CDR3 protein. The D gene is left open where the match is weak. Not every row has a clone size; where given, it reads once, few, many or a size class.

.	TRBV19	TRBJ1-5	.	11	TGTGCCAGTAGTATGAGCCGGAGTAAGCATTTT	CASSMSRSKHF
TRBD1	TRBV5-4	TRBJ1-3	.	14	TGTGCCCAGATGGACAGGGGGCTCGAAAACACCATATATTTT	CAQMDRGLENTIYF
.	TRBV10-3	TRBJ1-4	few	18	TGTGCCATCAGTGAGTCAATCTTCTCGAGGAGGTCTAATGAAAAACTGTTTTTT	CAISESIFSRRSNEKLFF
.	TRBV5-6	TRBJ1-1	few	14	TGTGCCAGCAGCTTGGGTGTCCGGAACACTGAAGCTTTCTTT	CASSLGVRNTEAFF
.	TRBV6-1	TRBJ1-4	.	17	TGTGCCAGCAGTGAAATTAAGGGGACAACTACTAATGAAAAACTGTTTTTT	CASSEIKGTTTNEKLFF
TRBD2	TRBV5-6	TRBJ2-3	.	19	TGTGCCAGCAGCCCTAGGACTAGCGGGGTGTCCCCTAGCACAGATACGCAGTATTTT	CASSPRTSGVSPSTDTQYF
.	TRBV7-8	TRBJ1-2	.	12	TGTGCCAGCAGCTTAATCCTGAGTGGCTACACCTTC	CASSLILSGYTF
TRBD1	TRBV5-1	TRBJ1-3	.	17	TGCGCCAGCAGCGACCCGGGACAGGGACTCTCTGGAAACACCATATATTTT	CASSDPGQGLSGNTIYF
TRBD1	TRBV6-5	TRBJ1-1	.	14	TGTGCCAGCAGTGATAGACAGGGAAGGACTGAAGCTTTCTTT	CASSDRQGRTEAFF
.	TRBV6-5	TRBJ2-7	.	10	TGTGCCAGCAGTGTAAGGGGCCAAGTCTTC	CASSVRGQVF
.	TRBV6-5	TRBJ1-1	few	14	TGTGCCAGCAGTCGTGGACAGACGAACACTGAAGCTTTCTTT	CASSRGQTNTEAFF
.	TRBV9	TRBJ2-5	once	15	TGTGCCAGCAGCGCCCCTGCGGGGTTCCAAGAGACCCAGTACTTC	CASSAPAGFQETQYF
.	TRBV6-1	TRBJ1-5	.	14	TGTGCCAGCAGTGGCCACGGGAGCAATCAGCCCCAGCATTTT	CASSGHGSNQPQHF
.	TRBV28	TRBJ2-2	.	15	TGTGCCAGCAGTCCGAGAATATACAACACCGGGGAGCTGTTTTTT	CASSPRIYNTGELFF
.	TRBV18	TRBJ1-2	.	14	TGTGCCAGCTCACCAGAGGGCTACCCCTATGGCTACACCTTC	CASSPEGYPYGYTF
.	TRBV7-2	TRBJ2-1	.	12	TGTGCCAGCAGCTTAATACTTTATGAGCAGTTCTTC	CASSLILYEQFF
.	TRBV18	TRBJ1-1	.	14	TGTGCCAGCTCACCACAGGGGGTGGGGACTGAAGCTTTCTTT	CASSPQGVGTEAFF
TRBD1	TRBV5-5	TRBJ2-7	.	13	TGTGCCAGCAGCCTGACAGGGTCCTACGAGCAGTACTTC	CASSLTGSYEQYF
TRBD1	TRBV7-6	TRBJ1-2	.	15	TGTGCCAGCAGCGGCCTGACAGGGCCTAACTATGGCTACACCTTC	CASSGLTGPNYGYTF
TRBD1	TRBV18	TRBJ1-1	.	15	TGTGCCAGCTCACCGGTAACAGGGACAGGGACTGAAGCTTTCTTT	CASSPVTGTGTEAFF
.	TRBV5-1	TRBJ1-6	.	15	TGCGCCAGCAGCTTGGCCGGGGTTATAAATTCACCCCTCCACTTT	CASSLAGVINSPLHF
TRBD2	TRBV27	TRBJ2-3	.	17	TGTGCCAGCAGCCCTAGAAGCGGGAGGGCCGGTACAGATACGCAGTATTTT	CASSPRSGRAGTDTQYF
TRBD1	TRBV5-4	TRBJ1-2	.	14	TGTGCCAGCAGCTCCCACAGGGGAAACTATGGCTACACCTTC	CASSSHRGNYGYTF
TRBD1	TRBV30	TRBJ2-5	.	15	TGTGCCTGGAGCCCGGGACAGGGGAGGGCAGAGACCCAGTACTTC	CAWSPGQGRAETQYF
.	TRBV10-3	TRBJ1-2	.	19	TGTGCCATCAGTGAGTCGAAAGGGGTAGTTTTGGGGCCCAACTATGGCTACACCTTC	CAISESKGVVLGPNYGYTF
TRBD1	TRBV5-1	TRBJ2-7	.	16	TGCGCCAGCAGCTTGGCCCGGGGACAGGGGTCCTACGAGCAGTACTTC	CASSLARGQGSYEQYF
TRBD2	TRBV30	TRBJ2-3	.	13	TGTGCCTGCCACGGACTAGCTCCAGATACGCAGTATTTT	CACHGLAPDTQYF
.	TRBV7-3	TRBJ1-5	.	13	TGTGCCAGCAGCCAATTAAACGGGGAGCCCCAGCATTTT	CASSQLNGEPQHF
.	TRBV12-5	TRBJ2-5	.	14	TGTGCTAGTGGTGCTGGACAGTCTGGGGAGACCCAGTACTTC	CASGAGQSGETQYF
.	TRBV19	TRBJ2-3	.	10	TGTGCCAGTAATCGAGATACGCAGTATTTT	CASNRDTQYF
TRBD2	TRBV5-1	TRBJ2-1	.	14	TGCGCCAGCAGCACGACTAGCGGGGACAATGAGCAGTTCTTC	CASSTTSGDNEQFF
.	TRBV9	TRBJ2-3	.	14	TGTGCCAGCAGCGCAAGCCAGGGTTTAGATACGCAGTATTTT	CASSASQGLDTQYF
.	TRBV6-1	TRBJ2-7	.	14	TGTGCCAGCAGTGAAGAATTCAGGGTTTGCGAGCAGTACTTC	CASSEEFRVCEQYF
.	TRBV13	TRBJ2-7	.	15	TGTGCCAGCAGCCCTAGTTCAGGGGTTCTCTACGAGCAGTACTTC	CASSPSSGVLYEQYF
.	TRBV5-1	TRBJ2-3	.	13	TGCGCCAGCAGCACGAGCTTCACAGATACGCAGTATTTT	CASSTSFTDTQYF
TRBD1	TRBV25-1	TRBJ1-5	.	17	TGTGCCAGCAGTGATTCGTCCCGGGACAGGAGCAATCAGCCCCAGCATTTT	CASSDSSRDRSNQPQHF
TRBD1	TRBV5-1	TRBJ1-4	.	16	TGCGCCAGCAGCCCGACCGGGACAGGGAACAATGAAAAACTGTTTTTT	CASSPTGTGNNEKLFF
.	TRBV5-1	TRBJ2-7	.	14	TGCGCCAGCAGCTTGGTAACAGAATCCTACGAGCAGTACTTC	CASSLVTESYEQYF
.	TRBV5-1	TRBJ2-3	.	13	TGCGCCAGCAGCTTGGAGCCCGGAGATACGCAGTATTTT	CASSLEPGDTQYF
.	TRBV2	TRBJ1-4	.	13	TGTGCCAGCAGTGCTGAAGGGGTGGAAAAACTGTTTTTT	CASSAEGVEKLFF
TRBD1	TRBV7-8	TRBJ2-1	.	16	TGTGCCAGCAGCTTAGCCCCCCCTCCGGGACAGGATGAGCAGTTCTTC	CASSLAPPPGQDEQFF
.	TRBV9	TRBJ1-2	.	13	TGTGCCAGCAGCGTAGCAGGGTCCGCTGGCTACACCTTC	CASSVAGSAGYTF
.	TRBV6-1	TRBJ2-1	.	15	TGTGCCAGCAGTGGCGAACCGGGACAATCCCTTGAGCAGTTCTTC	CASSGEPGQSLEQFF
.	TRBV27	TRBJ2-7	.	11	TGTGCCGCCCGAATACTTAACGAGCAGTACTTC	CAARILNEQYF
.	TRBV6-5	TRBJ1-2	.	13	TGTGCCAGCAGTGATATACAGGGAGCCGGCTACACCTTC	CASSDIQGAGYTF